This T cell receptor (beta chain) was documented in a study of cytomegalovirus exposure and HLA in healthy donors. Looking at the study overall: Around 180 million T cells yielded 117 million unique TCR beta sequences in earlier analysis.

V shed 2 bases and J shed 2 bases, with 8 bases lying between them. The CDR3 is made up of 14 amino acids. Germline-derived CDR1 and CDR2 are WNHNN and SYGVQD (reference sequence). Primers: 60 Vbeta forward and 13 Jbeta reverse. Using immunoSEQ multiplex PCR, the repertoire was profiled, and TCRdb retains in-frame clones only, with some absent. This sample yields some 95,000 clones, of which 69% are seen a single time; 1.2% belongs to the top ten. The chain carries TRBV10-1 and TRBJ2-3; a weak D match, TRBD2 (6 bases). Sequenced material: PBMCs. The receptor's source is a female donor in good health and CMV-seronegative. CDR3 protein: CASSEGGTTDTQYF. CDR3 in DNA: TGCGCCAGCAGTGAGGGGGGGACCACAGATACGCAGTATTTT.